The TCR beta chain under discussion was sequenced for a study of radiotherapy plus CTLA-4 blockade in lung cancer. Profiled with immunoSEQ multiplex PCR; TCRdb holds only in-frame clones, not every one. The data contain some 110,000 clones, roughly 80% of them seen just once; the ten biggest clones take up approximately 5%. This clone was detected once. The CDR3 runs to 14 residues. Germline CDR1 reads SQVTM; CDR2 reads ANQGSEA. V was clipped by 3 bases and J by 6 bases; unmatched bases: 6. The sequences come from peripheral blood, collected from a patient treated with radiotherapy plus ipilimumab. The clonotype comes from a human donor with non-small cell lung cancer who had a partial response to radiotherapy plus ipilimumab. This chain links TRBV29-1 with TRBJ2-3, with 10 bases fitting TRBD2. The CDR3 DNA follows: TGCAGCGTTGAGAAGCGGGAGGGTTACGATACGCAGTATTTT. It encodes CSVEKREGYDTQYF.